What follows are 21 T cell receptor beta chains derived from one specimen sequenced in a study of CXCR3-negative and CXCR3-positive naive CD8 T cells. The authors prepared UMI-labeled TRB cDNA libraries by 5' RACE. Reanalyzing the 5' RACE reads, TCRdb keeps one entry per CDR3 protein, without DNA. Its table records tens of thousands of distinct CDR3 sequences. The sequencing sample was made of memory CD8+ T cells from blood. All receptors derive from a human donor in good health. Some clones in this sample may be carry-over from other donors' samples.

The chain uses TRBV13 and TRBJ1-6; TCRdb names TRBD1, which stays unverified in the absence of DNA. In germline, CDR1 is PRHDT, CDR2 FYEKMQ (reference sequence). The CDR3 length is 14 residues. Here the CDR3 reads CASRRDSENSPLHF.

CDR3 residues: CASSPGTGSGIQYF. This rearrangement joins TRBV7-6 to TRBJ2-4; TCRdb reports TRBD1, a call that lacks DNA to check it against. CDR3 length: 14 amino acids. Germline CDR1 is SGHVS and CDR2 is FNYEAQ.

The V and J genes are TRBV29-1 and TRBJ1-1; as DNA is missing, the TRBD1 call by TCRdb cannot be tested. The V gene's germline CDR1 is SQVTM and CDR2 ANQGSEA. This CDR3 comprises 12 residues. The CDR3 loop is CSVELPSGEAFF.

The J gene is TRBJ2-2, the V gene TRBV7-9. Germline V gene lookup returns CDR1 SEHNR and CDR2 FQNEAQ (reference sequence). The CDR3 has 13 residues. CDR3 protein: CASSLYSPGELFF.

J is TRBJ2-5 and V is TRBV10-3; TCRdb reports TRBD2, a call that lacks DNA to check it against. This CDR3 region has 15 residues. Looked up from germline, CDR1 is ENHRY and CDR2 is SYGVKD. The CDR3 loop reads CAISESSREGETQYF.

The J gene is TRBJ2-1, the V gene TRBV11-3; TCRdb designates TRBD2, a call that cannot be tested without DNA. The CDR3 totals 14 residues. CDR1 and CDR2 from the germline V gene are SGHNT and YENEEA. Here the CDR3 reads CASSGASGRNEQFF.

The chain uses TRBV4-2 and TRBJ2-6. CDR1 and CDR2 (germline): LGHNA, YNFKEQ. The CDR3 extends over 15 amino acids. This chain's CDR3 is CASSQDNSGANVLTF.

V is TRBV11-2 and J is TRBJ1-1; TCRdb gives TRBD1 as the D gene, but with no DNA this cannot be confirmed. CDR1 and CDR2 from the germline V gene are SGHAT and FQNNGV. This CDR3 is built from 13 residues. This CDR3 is CASSWTPITEAFF.

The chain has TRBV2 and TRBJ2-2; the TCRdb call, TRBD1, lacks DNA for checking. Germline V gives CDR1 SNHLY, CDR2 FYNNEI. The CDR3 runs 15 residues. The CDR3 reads CASSDRDRGTGELFF.

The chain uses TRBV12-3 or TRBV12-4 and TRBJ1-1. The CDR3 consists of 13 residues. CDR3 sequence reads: CASTQTSGTEAFF.

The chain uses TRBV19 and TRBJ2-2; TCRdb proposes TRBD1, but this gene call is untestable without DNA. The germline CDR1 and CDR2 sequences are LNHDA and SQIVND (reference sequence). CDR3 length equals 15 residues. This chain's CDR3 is CASSMFRGIVGELFF.

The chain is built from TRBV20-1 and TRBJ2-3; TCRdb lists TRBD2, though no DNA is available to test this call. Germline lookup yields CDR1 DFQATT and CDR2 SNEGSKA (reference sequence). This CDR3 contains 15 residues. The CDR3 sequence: CSATNGEDSTDTQYF.

The CDR3 is CASSGSDPYEQYF. The chain carries TRBV19 and TRBJ2-7; TCRdb calls TRBD2, which cannot be checked without DNA. The CDR3 sequence is 13 residues long. Germline V CDR1 and CDR2: LNHDA, SQIVND (reference sequence). Filled out from reference TRBV19 and TRBJ2-7, the complete variable domain reads DGGITQSPKYLFRKEGQNVTLSCEQNLNHDAMYWYRQDPGQGLRLIYYSQIVNDFQKGDIAEGYSVSREKKESFPLTVTSAQKNPTAFYLCASSGSDPYEQYFGPGTRLTVT.

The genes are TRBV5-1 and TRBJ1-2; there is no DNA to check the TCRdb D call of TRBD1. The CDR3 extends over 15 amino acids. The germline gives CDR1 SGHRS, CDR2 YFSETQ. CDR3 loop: CASSSLGQAEYGYTF.

This chain's CDR3 is CASSSREAGLAGKRQFF. The chain joins TRBV11-2 to TRBJ2-1; TCRdb calls TRBD2, which cannot be checked without DNA. This CDR3 comprises 17 residues. Germline V gives CDR1 SGHAT, CDR2 FQNNGV. The full variable domain, in which reference TRBV11-2 and TRBJ2-1 provide the parts outside the CDR3, is EAGVAQSPRYKIIEKRQSVAFWCNPISGHATLYWYQQILGQGPKLLIQFQNNGVVDDSQLPKDRFSAERLKGVDSTLKIQPAKLEDSAVYLCASSSREAGLAGKRQFFGPGTRLTVL.

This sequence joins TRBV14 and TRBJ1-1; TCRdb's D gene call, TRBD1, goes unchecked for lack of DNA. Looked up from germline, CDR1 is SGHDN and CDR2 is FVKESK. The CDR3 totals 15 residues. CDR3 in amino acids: CASSQDLGGDTEAFF. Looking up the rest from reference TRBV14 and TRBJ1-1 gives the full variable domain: EAGVTQFPSHSVIEKGQTVTLRCDPISGHDNLYWYRRVMGKEIKFLLHFVKESKQDESGMPNNRFLAERTGGTYSTLKVQPAELEDSGVYFCASSQDLGGDTEAFFGQGTRLTVV.

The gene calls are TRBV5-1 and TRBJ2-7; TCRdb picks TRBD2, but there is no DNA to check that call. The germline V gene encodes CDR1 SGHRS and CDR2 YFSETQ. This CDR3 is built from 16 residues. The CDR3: CASTRGLDGDGYEQYF.

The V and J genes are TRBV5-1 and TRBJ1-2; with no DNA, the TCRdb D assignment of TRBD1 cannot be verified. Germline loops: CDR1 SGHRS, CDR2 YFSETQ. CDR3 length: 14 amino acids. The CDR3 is CASSIGTEHYGYTF.

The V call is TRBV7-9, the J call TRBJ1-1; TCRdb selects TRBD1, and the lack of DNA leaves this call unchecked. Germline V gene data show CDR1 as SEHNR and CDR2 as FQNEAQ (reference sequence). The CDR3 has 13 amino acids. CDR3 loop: CASSSGGAQEAFF.

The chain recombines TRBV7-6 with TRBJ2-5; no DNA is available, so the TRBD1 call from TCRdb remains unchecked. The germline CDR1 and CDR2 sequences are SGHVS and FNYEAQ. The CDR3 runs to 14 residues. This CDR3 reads CASSDAPAQETQYF.

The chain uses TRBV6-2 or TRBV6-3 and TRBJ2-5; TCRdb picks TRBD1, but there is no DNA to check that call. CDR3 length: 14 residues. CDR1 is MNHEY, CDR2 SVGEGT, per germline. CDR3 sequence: CASSYDWGEETQYF.